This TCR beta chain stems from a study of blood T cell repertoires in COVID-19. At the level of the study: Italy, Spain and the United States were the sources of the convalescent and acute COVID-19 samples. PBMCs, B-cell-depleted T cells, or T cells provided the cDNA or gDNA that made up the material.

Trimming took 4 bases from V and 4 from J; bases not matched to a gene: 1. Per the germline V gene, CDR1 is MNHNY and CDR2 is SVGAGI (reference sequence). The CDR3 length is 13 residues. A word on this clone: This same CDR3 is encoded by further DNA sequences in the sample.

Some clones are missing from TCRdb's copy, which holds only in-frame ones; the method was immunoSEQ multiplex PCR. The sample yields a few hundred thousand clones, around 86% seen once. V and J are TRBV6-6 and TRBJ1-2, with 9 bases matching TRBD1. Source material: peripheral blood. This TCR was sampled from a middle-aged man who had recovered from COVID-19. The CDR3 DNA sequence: TGTGCCAGCAGTTCGGGACAGGGCTATGGCTACACCTTC. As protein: CASSSGQGYGYTF.